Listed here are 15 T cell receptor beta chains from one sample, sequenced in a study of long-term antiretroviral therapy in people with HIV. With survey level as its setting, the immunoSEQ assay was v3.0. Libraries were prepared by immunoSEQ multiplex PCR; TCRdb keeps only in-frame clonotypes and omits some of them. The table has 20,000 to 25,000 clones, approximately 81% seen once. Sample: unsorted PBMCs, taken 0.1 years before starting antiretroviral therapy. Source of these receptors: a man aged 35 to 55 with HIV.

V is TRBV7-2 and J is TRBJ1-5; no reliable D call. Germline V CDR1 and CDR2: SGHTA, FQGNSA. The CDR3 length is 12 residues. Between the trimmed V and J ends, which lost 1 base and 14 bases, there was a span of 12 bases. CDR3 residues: CASSLVGQEKHF. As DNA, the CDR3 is TGTGCCAGCAGCTTAGTAGGCCAGGAAAAGCATTTT.

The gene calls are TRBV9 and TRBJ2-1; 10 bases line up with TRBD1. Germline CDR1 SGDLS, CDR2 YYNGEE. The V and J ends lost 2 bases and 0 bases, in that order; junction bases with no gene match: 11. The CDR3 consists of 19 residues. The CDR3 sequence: CASSVYPTGGRSSYNEQFF. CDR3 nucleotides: TGTGCCAGCAGCGTTTACCCGACAGGGGGCCGCAGCTCCTACAATGAGCAGTTCTTC.

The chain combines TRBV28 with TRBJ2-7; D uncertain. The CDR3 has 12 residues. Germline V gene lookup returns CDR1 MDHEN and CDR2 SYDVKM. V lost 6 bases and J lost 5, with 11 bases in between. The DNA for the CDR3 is TGTGCCAGCAGCCAAGGGTTGGACGAGCAGTACTTC. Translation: CASSQGLDEQYF.

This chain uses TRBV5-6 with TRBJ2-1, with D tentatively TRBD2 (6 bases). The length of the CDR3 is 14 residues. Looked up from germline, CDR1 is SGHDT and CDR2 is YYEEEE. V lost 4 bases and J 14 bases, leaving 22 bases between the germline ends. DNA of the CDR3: TGTGCCAGCAGCGAAATCCCGGTAGGAGGGCGGGAGTTCTTC. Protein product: CASSEIPVGGREFF.

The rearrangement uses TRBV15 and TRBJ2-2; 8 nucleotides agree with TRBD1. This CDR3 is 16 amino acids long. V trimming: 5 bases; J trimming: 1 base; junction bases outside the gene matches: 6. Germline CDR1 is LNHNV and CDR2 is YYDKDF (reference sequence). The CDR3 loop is CATSDQTGVNTGELFF. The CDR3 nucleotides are TGTGCCACCAGCGATCAGACAGGGGTGAACACCGGGGAGCTGTTTTTT.

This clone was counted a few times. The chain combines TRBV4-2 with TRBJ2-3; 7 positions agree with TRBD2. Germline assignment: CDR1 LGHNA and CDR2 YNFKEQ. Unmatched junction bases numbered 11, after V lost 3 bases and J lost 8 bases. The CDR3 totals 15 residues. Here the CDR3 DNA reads TGTGCCAGCAGCCATCAGGGACTACTCTTGGGTACGCAGTATTTT. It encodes CASSHQGLLLGTQYF.

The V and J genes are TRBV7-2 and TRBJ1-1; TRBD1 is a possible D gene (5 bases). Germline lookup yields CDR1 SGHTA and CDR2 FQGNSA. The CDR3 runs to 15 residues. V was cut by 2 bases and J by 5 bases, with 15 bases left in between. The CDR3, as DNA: TGTGCCAGCAGCTTACCGCCACGGGGCGGGACTGAAGCTTTCTTT. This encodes CASSLPPRGGTEAFF.

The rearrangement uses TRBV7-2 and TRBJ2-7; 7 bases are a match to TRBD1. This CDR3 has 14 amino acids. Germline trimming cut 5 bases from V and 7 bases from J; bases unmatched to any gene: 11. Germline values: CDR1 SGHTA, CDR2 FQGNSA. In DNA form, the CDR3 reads TGTGCCAGCAGCCCTGGGACAGTCAGGAGGGAGCAGTACTTC. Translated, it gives CASSPGTVRREQYF.

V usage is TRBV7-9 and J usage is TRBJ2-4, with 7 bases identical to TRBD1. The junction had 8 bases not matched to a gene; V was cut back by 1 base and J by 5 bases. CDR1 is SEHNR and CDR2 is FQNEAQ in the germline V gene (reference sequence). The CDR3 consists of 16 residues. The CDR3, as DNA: TGTGCCAGCAGCTTAGATGAAGGGGGCAGGGAAAACATTCAGTACTTC. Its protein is CASSLDEGGRENIQYF.

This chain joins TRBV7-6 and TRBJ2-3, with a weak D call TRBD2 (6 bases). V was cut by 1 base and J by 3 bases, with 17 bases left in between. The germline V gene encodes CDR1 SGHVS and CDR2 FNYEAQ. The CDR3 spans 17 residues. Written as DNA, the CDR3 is TGTGCCAGCAGCTTAGGTGGGTCGGGAGTTAGGACAGATACGCAGTATTTT. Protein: CASSLGGSGVRTDTQYF.

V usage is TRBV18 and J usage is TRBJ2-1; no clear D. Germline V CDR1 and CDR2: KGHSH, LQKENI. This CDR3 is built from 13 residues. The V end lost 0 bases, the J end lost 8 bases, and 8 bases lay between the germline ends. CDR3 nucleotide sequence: TGTGCCAGCTCACCACCGGTCCGTGATGAGCAGTTCTTC. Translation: CASSPPVRDEQFF.

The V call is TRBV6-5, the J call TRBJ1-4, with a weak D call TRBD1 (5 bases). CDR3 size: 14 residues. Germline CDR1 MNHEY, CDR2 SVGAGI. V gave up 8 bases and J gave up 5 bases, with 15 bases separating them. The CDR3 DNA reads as TGTGCCAGCTCCTCGGGGACCGCGAATGAAAAACTGTTTTTT. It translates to CASSSGTANEKLFF.

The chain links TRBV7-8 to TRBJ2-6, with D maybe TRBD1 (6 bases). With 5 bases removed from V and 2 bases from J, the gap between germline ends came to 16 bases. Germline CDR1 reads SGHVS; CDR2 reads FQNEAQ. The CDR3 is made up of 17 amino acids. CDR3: CASSRRDKLAGANVLTF. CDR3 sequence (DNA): TGTGCCAGCAGCCGCCGGGACAAACTAGCTGGGGCCAACGTCCTGACTTTC.

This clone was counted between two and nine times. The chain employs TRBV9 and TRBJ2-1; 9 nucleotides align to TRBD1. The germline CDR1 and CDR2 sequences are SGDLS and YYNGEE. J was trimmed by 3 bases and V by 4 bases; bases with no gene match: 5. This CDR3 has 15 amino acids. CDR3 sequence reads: CASSNRDRDYNEQFF. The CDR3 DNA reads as TGTGCCAGCAGCAACCGGGACAGGGACTACAATGAGCAGTTCTTC.

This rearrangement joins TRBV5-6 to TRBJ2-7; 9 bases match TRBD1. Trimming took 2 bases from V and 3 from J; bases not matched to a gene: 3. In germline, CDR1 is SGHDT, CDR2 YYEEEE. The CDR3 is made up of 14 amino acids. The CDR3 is CASSFGTGLYEQYF. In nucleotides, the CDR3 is TGTGCCAGCAGCTTCGGGACAGGGCTCTACGAGCAGTACTTC.